This TCR beta chain was captured by sequencing in a study of neurological immune-mediated disorders. The cDNA came from 5'RACE, which used 10-nucleotide random UMIs. The output of every sequencing run, over 180 million TCR-beta sequences, came from 15-18 subjects. In TCRdb, the 5' RACE reads were re-called with MiXCR into one record per CDR3 protein. The table includes under 30,000 distinct CDR3 sequences, roughly 13% detected once. The CDR3 runs to 19 residues. Germline CDR1 and CDR2: SEHNR and FQNEAQ (reference sequence). Study-level results: HTLV-1-associated myelopathy displayed the greatest TCR clonal expansion, and multiple sclerosis exhibited the smallest, lower than that of healthy controls. Private repertoires in all groups were suggested, as expanded clones shared no CDR3 amino acid sequences across subjects.

As concerns this clonotype: The antigen is undetermined.

The sample was PBMCs. The genes are TRBV7-9 and TRBJ2-5; tentatively, D is TRBD1 (6 bases). The origin of this receptor is a woman in her thirties or forties with HTLV-1-associated myelopathy (HAM/TSP). CDR3 in DNA: TGTATCAGCAGCTTACCTATCAGGGGACCGAGGATGACCCAAGAGACCCAGTACTTC. Residues: CISSLPIRGPRMTQETQYF. The whole variable domain, filled in from reference TRBV7-9 and TRBJ2-5, reads DTGVSQNPRHKITKRGQNVTFRCDPISEHNRLYWYRQTLGQGPEFLTYFQNEAQLEKSRLLSDRFSAERPKGSFSTLEIQRTEQGDSAMYLCISSLPIRGPRMTQETQYFGPGTRLLVL.